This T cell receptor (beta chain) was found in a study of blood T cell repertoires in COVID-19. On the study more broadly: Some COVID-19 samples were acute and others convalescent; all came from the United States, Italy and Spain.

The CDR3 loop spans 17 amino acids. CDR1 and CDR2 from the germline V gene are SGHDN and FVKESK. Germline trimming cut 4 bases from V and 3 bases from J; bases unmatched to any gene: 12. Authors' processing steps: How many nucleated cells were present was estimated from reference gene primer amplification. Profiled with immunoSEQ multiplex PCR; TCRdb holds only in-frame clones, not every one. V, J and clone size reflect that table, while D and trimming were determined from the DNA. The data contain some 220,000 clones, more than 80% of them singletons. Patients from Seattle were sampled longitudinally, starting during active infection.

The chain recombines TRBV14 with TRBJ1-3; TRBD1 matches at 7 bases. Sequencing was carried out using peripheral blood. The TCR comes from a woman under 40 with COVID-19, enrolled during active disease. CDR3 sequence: CASSRDSSTVYGNTIYF. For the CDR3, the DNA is TGTGCCAGCAGCCGGGACAGCTCCACGGTTTATGGAAACACCATATATTTT.